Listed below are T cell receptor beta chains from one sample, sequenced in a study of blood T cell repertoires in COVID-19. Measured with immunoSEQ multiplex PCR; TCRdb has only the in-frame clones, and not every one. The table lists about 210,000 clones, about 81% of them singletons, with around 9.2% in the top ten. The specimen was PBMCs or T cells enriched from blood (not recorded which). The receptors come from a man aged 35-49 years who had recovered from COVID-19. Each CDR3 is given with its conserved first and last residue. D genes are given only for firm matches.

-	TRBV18	CASSPFVGDSSNQPQHF
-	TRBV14	CASSQTGGVNTF
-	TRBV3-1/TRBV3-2	CASSQGANNQPQHF
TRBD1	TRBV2	CARQGARTEAFF
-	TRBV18	CASSSQTMRDIQYF
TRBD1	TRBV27	CASIPRGGRLSGQPQHF
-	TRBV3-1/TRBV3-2	CASSQRVVSMAFF
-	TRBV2	CASSPLHEQYF
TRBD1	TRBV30	CAWRARDRGLEGYTF
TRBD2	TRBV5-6	CASSLGTSGRSSYNEQFF
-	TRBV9	CASSGTGGRSLTDTQYF
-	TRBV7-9	CASSLGQGQLYGYTF
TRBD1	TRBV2	CASSISQRDRRGNQPQHF
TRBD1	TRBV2	CASYRGFGEKLFF
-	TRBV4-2	CASSQSLAEVSNEQFF
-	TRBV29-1	CSVEDPKRYGYTF
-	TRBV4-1	CASSQDSLRGGTYGYTF
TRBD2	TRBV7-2	CASTPSGLLGGEQFF
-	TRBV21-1	CASSKARWDRVQYGYTF
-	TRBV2	CASSGGSSYEQYF
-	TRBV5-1	CASSLLTQNYGYTF
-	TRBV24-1	CATSDSRARGSGYTF
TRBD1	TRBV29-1	CSAGGTVNTEAFF
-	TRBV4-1	CASSQMEGGKTEAFF
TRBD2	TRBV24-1	CATRKGSSRGKREGSYNEQFF
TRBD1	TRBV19	CASSIFSGTGSAPLHF
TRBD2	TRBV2	CASSELALTSGTDTQYF
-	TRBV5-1	CASSLSSSHRVQQYF
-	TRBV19	CASSIPSAGANYGYTF
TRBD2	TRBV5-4	CASSSPQREEQFF
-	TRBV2	CASSGLGKGVQETQYF
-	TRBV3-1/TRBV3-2	CASSSRGSDGRQPQHF
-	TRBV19	CASSIDRRGNQPQHF
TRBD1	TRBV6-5	CASMNRGRYEQYF
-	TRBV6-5	CASSKGLNTEAFF
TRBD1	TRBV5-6	CASSLGPPGGRTDTQYF
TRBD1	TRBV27	CASRSYGTGETGELFF
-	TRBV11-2	CASSFGLGVEKLFF
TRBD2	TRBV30	CAWRGLADTGELFF
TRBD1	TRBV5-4	CASSFKGGFDEQFF
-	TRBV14	CASSPQGIQHGYTF
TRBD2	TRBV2	CASGTTTDTQYF
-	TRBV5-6	CASSLLSGNQPQHF
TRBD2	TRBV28	CASSSFGSGDTDTQYF
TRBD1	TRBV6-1	CASSEMEHRGGYEGYTF
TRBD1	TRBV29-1	CSATKGQGQPQHF
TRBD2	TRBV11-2	CASSTWGAGYGDTQYF
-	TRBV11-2	CASSLAGTPYNEQFF
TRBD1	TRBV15	CATSREGGQSTYEQYF
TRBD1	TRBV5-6	CASSSGTGAYGYTF
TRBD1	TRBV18	CASSRDRQTEQYF
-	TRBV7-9	CASSPSGVYGYTF
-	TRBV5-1	CASSLRSRVNEQYF
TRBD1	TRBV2	CASSRWTGQGVSTNTIYF
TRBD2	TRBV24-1	CATSAAGEATDTQYF
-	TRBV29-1	CSVDRGSSYNEQFF